These 8 T cell receptor beta chains originate from one sample sequenced in a study of type 1 regulatory T cells. No antigens are known for them. MiXCR, run by TCRdb on the reads, gives a single entry per CDR3 protein. The repertoire consists of over 55,000 distinct CDR3 sequences, with 63% occurring once and the leading ten covering about 8%. Input material: cultured T cells, either the whole culture or a sorted T cell fraction (not recorded which). Subset given: Tr1-enriched cell product generated in vitro against host alloantigens. These receptors were taken from a human donor in good health.

The V gene is TRBV5-1, the J gene TRBJ1-4, with D perhaps matching TRBD1 (5 bases). Germline assignment: CDR1 SGHRS and CDR2 YFSETQ. Trimming left V 2 bases short and J 2 bases short, with 13 bases between. This CDR3 is 16 amino acids long. Here the CDR3 DNA reads TGCGCCAGCAGCTTAGCCCCCCAGGGCACTAATGAAAAACTGTTTTTT. It specifies CASSLAPQGTNEKLFF.

This clonotype was seen only a few times. The chain has TRBV10-3 and TRBJ1-1; D might be TRBD1 (5 bases). This CDR3 is 14 amino acids long. Trimming took 11 bases from V and 0 from J, leaving 16 bases between them. CDR1 and CDR2 (germline): ENHRY, SYGVKD. The CDR3 spells CASSPGVMNTEAFF. The CDR3 coding sequence is TGTGCCTCAAGCCCGGGGGTGATGAACACTGAAGCTTTCTTT.

The J gene is TRBJ2-3, the V gene TRBV27; D remains ambiguous. With 2 bases removed from V and 0 bases from J, the gap between germline ends came to 6 bases. This CDR3 is built from 14 residues. The V gene's germline CDR1 is MNHEY and CDR2 SMNVEV (reference sequence). The CDR3 here is CASSLKGSTDTQYF. In DNA form, the CDR3 reads TGTGCCAGCAGTTTAAAGGGCAGCACAGATACGCAGTATTTT.

Concerning this clonotype itself: At one end, the junction sequence differs from germline, possibly due to a read error. The rearrangement uses TRBV6-5 and TRBJ1-4; the match to TRBD1 covers 8 bases. In germline, CDR1 is MNHEY, CDR2 SVGAGI. This CDR3 is built from 14 residues. The CDR3, as DNA: TGTGCCAGCAAGACTACAGGGGGTAATGGAAAACAGTTTTTT. It encodes CASKTTGGNGKQFF.

The rearrangement links TRBV6-2 or TRBV6-3 to TRBJ2-3; 7 bases fit TRBD2. Germline V gene data show CDR1 as MNHEY and CDR2 as SVGEGT. This CDR3 spans 13 amino acids. With 4 bases clipped from V and 5 bases from J, the junction kept 3 bases outside the gene matches. CDR3 nucleotide sequence: TGTGCCAGCAGTTCTCCGGGGGGAGATACGCAGTATTTT. Amino acid sequence: CASSSPGGDTQYF.

The rearrangement joins TRBV27 to TRBJ2-1, with 8 positions matching TRBD2. CDR1 MNHEY and CDR2 SMNVEV come from the germline V gene (reference sequence). The CDR3 totals 14 residues. V lost 6 bases to trimming and J lost 7 bases; unmatched junction nucleotides: 8. This chain's CDR3 is CASRNILAVNEQFF. The CDR3 nucleotides read TGTGCCAGCAGAAATATACTAGCGGTTAATGAGCAGTTCTTC.

Points on this clonotype: One junction end disagrees with the germline gene, perhaps due to a read error. The rearrangement uses TRBV5-6 and TRBJ2-5; TRBD2 aligns across 7 bases. The CDR3 extends over 15 amino acids. Germline V gene lookup returns CDR1 SGHDT and CDR2 YYEEEE. Here the CDR3 DNA reads TGTGCCGGCAGCGTGGCGGGAGCCGGACAAGAGACCCAGTACTTC. This codes for CAGSVAGAGQETQYF.

The V gene is TRBV11-2, the J gene TRBJ2-2; weak D call: TRBD2 (6 bases). The CDR3 runs 18 residues. Germline V lookup: CDR1 SGHAT, CDR2 FQNNGV. V lost 5 bases, J lost 2 bases, and 21 bases lay in between. CDR3 nucleotide sequence: TGTGCCAGCAGCCGTCGAGTGGGGGGAGGCGGAAACACCGGGGAGCTGTTTTTT. Its translation: CASSRRVGGGGNTGELFF. The entire variable domain, with the rest obtained from reference TRBV11-2 and TRBJ2-2, is as follows: EAGVAQSPRYKIIEKRQSVAFWCNPISGHATLYWYQQILGQGPKLLIQFQNNGVVDDSQLPKDRFSAERLKGVDSTLKIQPAKLEDSAVYLCASSRRVGGGGNTGELFFGEGSRLTVL.